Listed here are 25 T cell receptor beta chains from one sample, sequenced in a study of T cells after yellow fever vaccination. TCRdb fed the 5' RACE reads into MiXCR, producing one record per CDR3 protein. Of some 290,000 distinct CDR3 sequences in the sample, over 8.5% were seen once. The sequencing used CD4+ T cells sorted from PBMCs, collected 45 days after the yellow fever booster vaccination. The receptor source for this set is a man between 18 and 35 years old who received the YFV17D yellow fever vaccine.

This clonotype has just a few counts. CDR3 in amino acids: CASSFSRTAYGYTF. CDR3 DNA: TGTGCCAGCAGCTTCTCCCGGACGGCCTATGGCTACACCTTC. V and J are TRBV7-8 and TRBJ1-2; D gene unclear. The V end lost 3 bases, the J end lost 4 bases, and 12 bases lay between the germline ends. In germline, CDR1 is SGHVS, CDR2 FQNEAQ. The CDR3 totals 14 residues.

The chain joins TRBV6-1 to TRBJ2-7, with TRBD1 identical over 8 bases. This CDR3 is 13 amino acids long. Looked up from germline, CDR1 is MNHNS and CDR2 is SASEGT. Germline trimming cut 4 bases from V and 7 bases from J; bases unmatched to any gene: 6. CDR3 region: CASSGGQGKEQYF. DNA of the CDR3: TGTGCCAGCAGTGGTGGACAGGGTAAAGAGCAGTACTTC.

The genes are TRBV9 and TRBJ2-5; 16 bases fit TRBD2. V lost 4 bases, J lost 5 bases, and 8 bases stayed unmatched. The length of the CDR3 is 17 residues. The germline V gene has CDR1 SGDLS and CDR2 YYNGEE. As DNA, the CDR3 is TGTGCCAGCAGCCCGGGGACTAGCGGGGGGGCCATGGAGACCCAGTACTTC. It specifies CASSPGTSGGAMETQYF.

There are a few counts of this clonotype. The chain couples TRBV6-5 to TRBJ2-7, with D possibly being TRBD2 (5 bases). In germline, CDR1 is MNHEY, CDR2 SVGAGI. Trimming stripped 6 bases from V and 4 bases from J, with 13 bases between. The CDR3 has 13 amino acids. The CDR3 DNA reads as TGTGCCAGCAGACGCGAGGGAGCATACGAGCAGTACGTC. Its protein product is CASRREGAYEQYV.

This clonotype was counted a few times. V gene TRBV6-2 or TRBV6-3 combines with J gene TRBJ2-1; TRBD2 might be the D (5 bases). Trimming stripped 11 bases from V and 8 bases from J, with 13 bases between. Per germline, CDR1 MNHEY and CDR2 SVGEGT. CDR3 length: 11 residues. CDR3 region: CASGLAYEQFF. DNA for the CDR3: TGTGCCTCCGGCCTAGCTTATGAGCAGTTCTTC.

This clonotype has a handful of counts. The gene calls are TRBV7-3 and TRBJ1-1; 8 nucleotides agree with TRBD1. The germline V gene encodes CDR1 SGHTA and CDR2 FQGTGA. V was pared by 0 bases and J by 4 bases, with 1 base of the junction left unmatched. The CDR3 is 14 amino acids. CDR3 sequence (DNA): TGTGCCAGCAGCTTAACTCAGGGGGCCACTGAAGCTTTCTTT. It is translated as CASSLTQGATEAFF.

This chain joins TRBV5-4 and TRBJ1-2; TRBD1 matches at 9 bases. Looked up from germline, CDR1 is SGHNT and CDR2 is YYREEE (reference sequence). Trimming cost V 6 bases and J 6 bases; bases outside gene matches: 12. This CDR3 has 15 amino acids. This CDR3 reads CASTWRGTGRNGYTF. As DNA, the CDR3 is TGTGCCAGCACTTGGAGAGGGACAGGGAGAAATGGCTACACCTTC.

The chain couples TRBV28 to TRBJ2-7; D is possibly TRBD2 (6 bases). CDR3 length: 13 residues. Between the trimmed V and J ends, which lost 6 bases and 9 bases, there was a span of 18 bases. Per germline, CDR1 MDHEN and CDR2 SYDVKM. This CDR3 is CASSGGRQARQYV. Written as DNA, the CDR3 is TGTGCCAGCAGCGGGGGACGGCAGGCTCGGCAGTACGTC.

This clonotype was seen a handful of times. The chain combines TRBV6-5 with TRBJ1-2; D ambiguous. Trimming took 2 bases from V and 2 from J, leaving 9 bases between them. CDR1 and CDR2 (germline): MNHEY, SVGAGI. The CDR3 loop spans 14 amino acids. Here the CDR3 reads CASSYDWGNYGYTF. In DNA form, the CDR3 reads TGTGCCAGCAGTTACGACTGGGGAAACTATGGCTACACCTTC.

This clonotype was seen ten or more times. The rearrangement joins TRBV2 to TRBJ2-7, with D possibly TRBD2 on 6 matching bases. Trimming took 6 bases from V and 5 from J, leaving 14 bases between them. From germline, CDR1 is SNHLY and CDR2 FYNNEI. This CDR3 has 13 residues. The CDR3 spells CASRFGGVHEQYF. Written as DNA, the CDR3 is TGTGCCAGCAGGTTCGGGGGAGTCCACGAGCAGTACTTC.

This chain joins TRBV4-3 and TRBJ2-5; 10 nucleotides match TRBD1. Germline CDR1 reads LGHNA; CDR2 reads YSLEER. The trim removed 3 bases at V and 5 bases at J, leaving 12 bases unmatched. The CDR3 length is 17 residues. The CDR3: CASSQSGLGTGVETQYF. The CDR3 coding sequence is TGCGCCAGCAGCCAGTCCGGTCTCGGGACAGGGGTGGAGACCCAGTACTTC.

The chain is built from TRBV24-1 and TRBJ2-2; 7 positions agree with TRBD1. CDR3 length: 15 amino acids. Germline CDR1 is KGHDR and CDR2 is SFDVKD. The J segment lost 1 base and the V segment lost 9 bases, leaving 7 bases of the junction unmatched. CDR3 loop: CATESGTVNTGELFF. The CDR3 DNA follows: TGTGCCACCGAATCCGGGACAGTGAACACCGGGGAGCTGTTTTTT.

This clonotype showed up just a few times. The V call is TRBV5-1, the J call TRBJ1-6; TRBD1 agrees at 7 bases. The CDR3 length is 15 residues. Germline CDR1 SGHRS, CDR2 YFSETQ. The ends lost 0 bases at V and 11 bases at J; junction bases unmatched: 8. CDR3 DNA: TGCGCCAGCAGCTTGGACCTGCGACAGGGAACACCCCTCCACTTT. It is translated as CASSLDLRQGTPLHF.

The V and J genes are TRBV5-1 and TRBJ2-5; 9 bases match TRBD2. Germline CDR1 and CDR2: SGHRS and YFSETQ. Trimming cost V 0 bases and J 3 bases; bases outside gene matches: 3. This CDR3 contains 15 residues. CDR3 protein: CASSLGAGGKETQYF. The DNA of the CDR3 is TGCGCCAGCAGCTTGGGAGCGGGGGGAAAAGAGACCCAGTACTTC.

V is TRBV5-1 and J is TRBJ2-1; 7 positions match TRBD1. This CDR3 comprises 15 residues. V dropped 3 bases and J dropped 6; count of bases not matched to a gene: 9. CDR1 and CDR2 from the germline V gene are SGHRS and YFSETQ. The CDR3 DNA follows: TGCGCCAGCAGCTCCCGGGACAGCCAATTCAATGAGCAGTTCTTC. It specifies CASSSRDSQFNEQFF. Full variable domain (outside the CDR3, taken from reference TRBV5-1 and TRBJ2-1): KAGVTQTPRYLIKTRGQQVTLSCSPISGHRSVSWYQQTPGQGLQFLFEYFSETQRNKGNFPGRFSGRQFSNSRSEMNVSTLELGDSALYLCASSSRDSQFNEQFFGPGTRLTVL.

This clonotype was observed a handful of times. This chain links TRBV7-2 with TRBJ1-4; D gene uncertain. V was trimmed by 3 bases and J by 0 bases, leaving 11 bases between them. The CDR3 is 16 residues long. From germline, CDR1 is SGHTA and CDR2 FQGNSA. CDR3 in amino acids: CASSLLGGATNEKLFF. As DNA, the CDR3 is TGTGCCAGCAGCTTGTTGGGTGGGGCAACTAATGAAAAACTGTTTTTT.

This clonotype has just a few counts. The CDR3 DNA reads TGCAGTGCCTCCCGGGGGGCTGGCTACGAGCAGTACTTC. It specifies CSASRGAGYEQYF. The J gene is TRBJ2-7, the V gene TRBV20-1, with TRBD2 as a possible D gene (7 bases). The V gene lost 6 bases and the J gene lost 3 bases, with 15 bases spanning the gap. Looked up from germline, CDR1 is DFQATT and CDR2 is SNEGSKA (reference sequence). The CDR3 totals 13 residues.

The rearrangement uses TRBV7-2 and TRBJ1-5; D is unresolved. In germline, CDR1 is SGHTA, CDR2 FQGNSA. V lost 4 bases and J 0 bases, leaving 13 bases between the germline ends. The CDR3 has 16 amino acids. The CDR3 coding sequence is TGTGCCAGCAGCTCGGGGTCGGGAAATAGCAATCAGCCCCAGCATTTT. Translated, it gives CASSSGSGNSNQPQHF.

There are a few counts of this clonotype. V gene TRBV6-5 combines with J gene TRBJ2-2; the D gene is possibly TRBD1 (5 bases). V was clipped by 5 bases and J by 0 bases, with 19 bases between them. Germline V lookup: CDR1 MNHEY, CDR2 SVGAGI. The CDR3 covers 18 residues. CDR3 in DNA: TGTGCCAGCAGTCGAACAAGACAGTCGCCTTCGAACACCGGGGAGCTGTTTTTT. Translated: CASSRTRQSPSNTGELFF.

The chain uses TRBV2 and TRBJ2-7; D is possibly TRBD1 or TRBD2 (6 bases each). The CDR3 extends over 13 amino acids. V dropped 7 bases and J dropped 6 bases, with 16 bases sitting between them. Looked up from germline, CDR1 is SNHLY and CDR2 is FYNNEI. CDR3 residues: CASTIEGGAEQYF. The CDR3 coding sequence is TGTGCCAGCACCATAGAGGGGGGAGCCGAGCAGTACTTC.

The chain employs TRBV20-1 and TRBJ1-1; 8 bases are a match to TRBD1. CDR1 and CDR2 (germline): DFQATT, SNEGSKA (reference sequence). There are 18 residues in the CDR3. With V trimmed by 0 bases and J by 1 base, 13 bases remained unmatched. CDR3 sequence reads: CSARDGVIRGQWNTEAFF. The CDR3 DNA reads TGCAGTGCTAGAGATGGAGTTATCAGGGGGCAGTGGAACACTGAAGCTTTCTTT.

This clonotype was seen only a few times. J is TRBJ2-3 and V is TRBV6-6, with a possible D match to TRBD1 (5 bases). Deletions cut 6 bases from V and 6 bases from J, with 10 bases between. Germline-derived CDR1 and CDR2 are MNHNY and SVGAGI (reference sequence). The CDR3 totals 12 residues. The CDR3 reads CASRSGSDTQYF. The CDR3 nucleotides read TGTGCCAGCAGGTCAGGGTCCGATACGCAGTATTTT.

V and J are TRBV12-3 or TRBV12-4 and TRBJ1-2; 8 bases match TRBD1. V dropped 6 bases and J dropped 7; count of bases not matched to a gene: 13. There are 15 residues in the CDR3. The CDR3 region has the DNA TGTGCCAGCAGGCCCGACCGCCCAGGGGGCTCTGGCTACACCTTC. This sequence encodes CASRPDRPGGSGYTF.

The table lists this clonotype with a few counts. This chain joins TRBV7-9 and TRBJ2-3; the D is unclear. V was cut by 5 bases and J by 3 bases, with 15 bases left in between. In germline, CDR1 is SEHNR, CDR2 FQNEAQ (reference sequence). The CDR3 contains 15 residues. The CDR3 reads CASSPNRLGTDTQYF. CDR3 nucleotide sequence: TGTGCCAGCAGCCCGAATCGACTGGGTACAGATACGCAGTATTTT.

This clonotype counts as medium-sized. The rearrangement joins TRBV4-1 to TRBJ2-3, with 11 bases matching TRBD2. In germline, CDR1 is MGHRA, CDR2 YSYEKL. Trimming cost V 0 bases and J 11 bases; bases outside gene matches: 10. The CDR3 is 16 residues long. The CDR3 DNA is TGCGCCAGCAGCCAAGAAAATCGGCTAGCGGGGGGCGGGCAGTATTTT. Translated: CASSQENRLAGGGQYF.